The rows below give T cell receptor beta chains drawn from one sample of a study of graft-versus-host responses after intestinal transplantation. Data came from immunoSEQ multiplex PCR; TCRdb stores just in-frame clones and leaves some out. The sample includes tens of thousands of clones, roughly 90% of them seen just once. These receptors' targets are unknown. This sample comprised unstimulated CD8+ T cells sorted from spleen or lymph node cells, obtained before transplant. These receptors came from a human donor who was the organ donor for an intestinal transplant. Both conserved end residues are part of each CDR3. Fields, in order: J gene, V gene, D gene, clone size, CDR3 protein, CDR3 DNA. The D gene is left open where the match is weak. Size is stated for part of the rows, as once, few or many counts, or as a class when the clone is expanded.

TRBJ2-3 | TRBV28 | NA | NA | CASIFQGSHSTDTQYF | TGTGCCAGCATTTTTCAGGGTTCGCATAGCACAGATACGCAGTATTTT
TRBJ1-1 | TRBV28 | NA | NA | CASSYQEGSTEAFF | TGTGCCAGCAGTTATCAGGAAGGGAGCACTGAAGCTTTCTTT
TRBJ2-3 | TRBV27 | TRBD2 | NA | CASSLDPSTSGGAIDTQYF | TGTGCCAGCAGTTTAGACCCCTCTACTAGCGGGGGGGCCATAGATACGCAGTATTTT
TRBJ1-5 | TRBV7-9 | TRBD1 | NA | CASSYETGGPDQPQHF | TGTGCCAGCAGTTACGAGACAGGGGGCCCGGATCAGCCCCAGCATTTT
TRBJ1-6 | TRBV19 | TRBD1 | NA | CASSAEGSGQLFTLHF | TGTGCCAGTAGCGCTGAGGGTTCGGGACAGTTATTCACCCTCCACTTT
TRBJ2-1 | TRBV10-3 | TRBD1 | NA | CAISEPTPQGGVFGEQFF | TGTGCCATCAGTGAGCCAACACCACAGGGGGGAGTTTTTGGTGAGCAGTTCTTC
TRBJ2-6 | TRBV27 | TRBD1 | once | CASSRHRGDSGANVLTF | TGTGCCAGCAGTAGGCACAGGGGAGACTCTGGGGCCAACGTCCTGACTTTC
TRBJ2-1 | TRBV27 | NA | NA | CASSFDRDWTINEQFF | TGTGCCAGCAGCTTCGACCGGGACTGGACCATCAATGAGCAGTTCTTC
TRBJ2-2 | TRBV10-2 | NA | NA | CASSVSYSANTGELFF | TGCGCCAGCAGTGTGTCATATAGCGCGAACACCGGGGAGCTGTTTTTT
TRBJ1-2 | TRBV4-3 | TRBD1 | NA | CASSQDEGQGAHGYTF | TGCGCCAGCAGCCAAGATGAGGGACAGGGGGCTCATGGCTACACCTTC
TRBJ2-2 | TRBV29-1 | TRBD2 | NA | CSVGGQGGTGELFF | TGCAGCGTTGGAGGCCAGGGAGGGACCGGGGAGCTGTTTTTT
TRBJ1-6 | TRBV7-9 | NA | NA | CASSLVSQGKPLHF | TGTGCCAGCAGCTTAGTTAGCCAGGGGAAACCCCTCCACTTT
TRBJ1-5 | TRBV5-4 | NA | NA | CASSLDFQPQHF | TGTGCCAGCAGCTTGGACTTTCAGCCCCAGCATTTT
TRBJ1-2 | TRBV4-2 | NA | few | CASSQATTYTF | TGTGCCAGCAGCCAGGCGACAACCTACACCTTC
TRBJ1-1 | TRBV4-2 | NA | NA | CASRERLGEAFF | TGTGCCAGCAGAGAAAGACTGGGTGAAGCTTTCTTT
TRBJ2-5 | TRBV15 | TRBD1 | NA | CATSRGTGSGETQYF | TGTGCCACCAGCAGAGGGACAGGGTCCGGGGAGACCCAGTACTTC
TRBJ2-4 | TRBV27 | NA | NA | CASSLYRDSDIQYF | TGTGCCAGCAGTTTATATCGTGACTCAGACATTCAGTACTTC
TRBJ1-2 | TRBV7-6 | TRBD1 | NA | CASSLAGTGGVGYTF | TGTGCCAGCAGCTTAGCCGGGACAGGGGGAGTTGGCTACACCTTC
TRBJ1-3 | TRBV4-3 | NA | NA | CASSQDKTDSGNTIYF | TGCGCCAGCAGCCAAGATAAAACAGACTCTGGAAACACCATATATTTT
TRBJ2-1 | TRBV13 | NA | NA | CATGEDGSSYNEQFF | TGTGCCACCGGGGAGGACGGCAGCTCCTACAATGAGCAGTTCTTC